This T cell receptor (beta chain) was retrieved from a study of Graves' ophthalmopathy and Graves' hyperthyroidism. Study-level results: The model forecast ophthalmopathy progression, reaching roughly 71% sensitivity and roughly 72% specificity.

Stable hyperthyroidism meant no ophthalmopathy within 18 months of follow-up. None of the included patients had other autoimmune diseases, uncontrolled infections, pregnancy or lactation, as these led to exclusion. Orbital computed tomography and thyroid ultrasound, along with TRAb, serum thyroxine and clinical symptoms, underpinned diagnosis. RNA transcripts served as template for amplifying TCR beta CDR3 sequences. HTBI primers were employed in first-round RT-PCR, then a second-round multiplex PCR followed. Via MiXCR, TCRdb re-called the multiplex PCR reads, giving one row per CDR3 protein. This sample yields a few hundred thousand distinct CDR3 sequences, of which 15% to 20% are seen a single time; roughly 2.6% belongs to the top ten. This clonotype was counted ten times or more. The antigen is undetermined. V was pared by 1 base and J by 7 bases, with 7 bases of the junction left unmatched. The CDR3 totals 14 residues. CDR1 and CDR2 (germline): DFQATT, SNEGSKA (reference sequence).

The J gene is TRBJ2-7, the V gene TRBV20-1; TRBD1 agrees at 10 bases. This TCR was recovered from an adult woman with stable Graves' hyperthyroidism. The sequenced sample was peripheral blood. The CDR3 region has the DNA TGCAGTGCTAGAGGCCGGGACAGGGGATGGGAGCAGTACTTC. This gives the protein CSARGRDRGWEQYF.